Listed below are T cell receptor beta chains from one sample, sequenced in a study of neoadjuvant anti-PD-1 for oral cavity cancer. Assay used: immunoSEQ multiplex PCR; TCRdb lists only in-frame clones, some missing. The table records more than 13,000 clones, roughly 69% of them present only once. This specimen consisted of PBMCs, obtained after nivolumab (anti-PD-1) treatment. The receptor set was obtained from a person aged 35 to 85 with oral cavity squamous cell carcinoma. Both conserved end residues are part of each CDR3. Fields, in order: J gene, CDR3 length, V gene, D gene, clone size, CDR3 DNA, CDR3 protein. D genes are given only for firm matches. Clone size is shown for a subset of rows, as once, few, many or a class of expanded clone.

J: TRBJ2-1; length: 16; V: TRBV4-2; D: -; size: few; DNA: TGTGCCAGCAGCCAAGGAGGTGGCCAGGGTTATGATGAGCAGTTCTTC; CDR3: CASSQGGGQGYDEQFF
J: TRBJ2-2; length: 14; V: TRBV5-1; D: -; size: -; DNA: TGCGCCAGCAGCTTGGAGGGGGTCACCGGGGAGCTGTTTTTT; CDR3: CASSLEGVTGELFF
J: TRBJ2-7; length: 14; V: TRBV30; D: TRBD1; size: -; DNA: TGTGCCTGGAGAAACAGGGGCCCTTCCTACGAGCAGTACTTC; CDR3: CAWRNRGPSYEQYF
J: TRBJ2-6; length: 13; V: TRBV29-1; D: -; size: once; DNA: TGCAGCGTTGTTAGCTCTGGGGCCAACGTCCTGACTTTC; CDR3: CSVVSSGANVLTF
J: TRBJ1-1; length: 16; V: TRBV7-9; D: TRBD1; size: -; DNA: TGTGCCAGCAGCCCGACGGGACAGGGGGGGAGCACTGAAGCTTTCTTT; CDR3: CASSPTGQGGSTEAFF
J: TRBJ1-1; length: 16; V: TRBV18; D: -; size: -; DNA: TGTGCCAGCTCAAGGGGCCAGGGGTCCCTGAACACTGAAGCTTTCTTT; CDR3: CASSRGQGSLNTEAFF
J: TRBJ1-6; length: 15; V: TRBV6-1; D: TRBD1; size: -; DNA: TGTGCCAGCCGGGACAGGGGCTCCTATAATTCACCCCTCCACTTT; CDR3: CASRDRGSYNSPLHF
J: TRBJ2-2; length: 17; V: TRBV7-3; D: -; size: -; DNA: TGTGCCAGCAGCTCCTCCGGACTGGCGATCTTGCCCGGGGAGCTGTTTTTT; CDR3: CASSSSGLAILPGELFF
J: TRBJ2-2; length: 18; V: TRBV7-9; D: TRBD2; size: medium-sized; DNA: TGTGCCAGCAGGGAACCGGGACTAGCGGGGGAGCTCACCGGGGAGCTGTTTTTT; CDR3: CASREPGLAGELTGELFF
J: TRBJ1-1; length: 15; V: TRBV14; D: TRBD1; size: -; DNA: TGTGCCAGCAGCCAATACAGGGGCTTGAGGACTGAAGCTTTCTTT; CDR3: CASSQYRGLRTEAFF
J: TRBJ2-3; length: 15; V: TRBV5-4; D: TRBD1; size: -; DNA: TGTGCCAGCAGCGCCGGGACAGGTGGCACAGATACGCAGTATTTT; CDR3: CASSAGTGGTDTQYF
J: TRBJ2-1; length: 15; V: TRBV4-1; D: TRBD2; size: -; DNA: TGCGCCAGCAGCCCTACGGGACTAGCGGTCAATGAGCAGTTCTTC; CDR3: CASSPTGLAVNEQFF
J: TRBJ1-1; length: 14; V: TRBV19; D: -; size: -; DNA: TGTGCCAGTAGTATACTTACCGGGAACACTGAAGCTTTCTTT; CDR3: CASSILTGNTEAFF
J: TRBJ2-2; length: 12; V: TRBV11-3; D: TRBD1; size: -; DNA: TGTGCCTCAGCGACAGGGCCCGGGGAGCTGTTTTTT; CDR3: CASATGPGELFF
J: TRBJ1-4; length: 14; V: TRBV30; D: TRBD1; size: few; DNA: TGTGCCTGGAGTCCGACAGGGGTTCACGAAAAACTGTTTTTT; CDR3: CAWSPTGVHEKLFF
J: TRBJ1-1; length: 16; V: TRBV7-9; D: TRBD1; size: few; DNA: TGTGCCAGCAGCATCCTGACAGGGGGCGCGGATACTGAAGCTTTCTTT; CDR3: CASSILTGGADTEAFF
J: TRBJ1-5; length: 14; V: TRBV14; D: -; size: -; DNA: TGTGCCAGCAGTCTCGGGGGCGACAATCAGCCCCAGCATTTT; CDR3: CASSLGGDNQPQHF
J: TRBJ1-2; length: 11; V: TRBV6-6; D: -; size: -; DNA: TGTGCCAGCAGTTACAGCGAGGGCTACACCTTC; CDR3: CASSYSEGYTF
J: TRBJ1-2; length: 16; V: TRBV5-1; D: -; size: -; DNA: TGCGCCAGCAGCTTAGGGGCACAGGAGTCTAACTATGGCTACACCTTC; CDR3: CASSLGAQESNYGYTF
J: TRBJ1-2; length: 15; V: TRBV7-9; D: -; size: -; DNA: TGTGCCAGCAGCGCCCTAGGGCCTCAACGTAGTGGCTACACCTTC; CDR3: CASSALGPQRSGYTF
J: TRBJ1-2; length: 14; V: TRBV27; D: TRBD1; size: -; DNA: TGTGCCAGCAGTCCCTGGACAGGGTCGTATGGCTACACCTTC; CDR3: CASSPWTGSYGYTF
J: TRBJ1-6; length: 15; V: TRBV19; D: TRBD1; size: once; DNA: TGTGCCAGTAGGGAGGGACAGAATTATAATTCACCCCTCCACTTT; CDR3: CASREGQNYNSPLHF
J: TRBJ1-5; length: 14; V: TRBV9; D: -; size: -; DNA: TGTGCCAGCAGCGCGGGGTATAGCAATCAGCCCCAGCATTTT; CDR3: CASSAGYSNQPQHF
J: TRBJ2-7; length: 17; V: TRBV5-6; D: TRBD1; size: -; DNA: TGTGCCAGCAGCTCTGGACAGGAACCGATTTTGACCTACGAGCAGTACTTC; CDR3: CASSSGQEPILTYEQYF
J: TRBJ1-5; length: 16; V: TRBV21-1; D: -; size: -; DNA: TGTGCCAGCAGCAAAGGCAGGGCGGCTTGTGATCAGCCCCAGCATTTT; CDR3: CASSKGRAACDQPQHF
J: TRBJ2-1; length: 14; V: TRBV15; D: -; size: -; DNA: TGTGCCACCAGCAGAGACGTTGTAGCCAATGAGCAGTTCTTC; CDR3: CATSRDVVANEQFF
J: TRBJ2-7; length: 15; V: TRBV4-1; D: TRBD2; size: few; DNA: TGCGCCAGCAGCCAGTTAGCGGGAGTAAGGGGCGAGCAGTACTTC; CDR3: CASSQLAGVRGEQYF
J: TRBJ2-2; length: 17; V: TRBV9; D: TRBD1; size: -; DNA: TGTGCCAGCAGCACCCGGACAGGGGGAGGGGACACCGGGGAGCTGTTTTTT; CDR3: CASSTRTGGGDTGELFF
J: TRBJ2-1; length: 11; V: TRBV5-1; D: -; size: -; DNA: TGCGCCAGCCGTTTGAGTTCTGAGCAGTTCTTC; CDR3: CASRLSSEQFF
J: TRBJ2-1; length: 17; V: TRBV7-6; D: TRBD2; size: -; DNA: TGTGCCAGCAGCCCACGACTAGCGGGGGAGAGGTACAATGAGCAGTTCTTC; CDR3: CASSPRLAGERYNEQFF
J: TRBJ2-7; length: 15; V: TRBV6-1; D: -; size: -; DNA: TGTGCCAGCACGGACCGGGACCTAGCGTCCTACGAGCAGTACTTC; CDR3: CASTDRDLASYEQYF